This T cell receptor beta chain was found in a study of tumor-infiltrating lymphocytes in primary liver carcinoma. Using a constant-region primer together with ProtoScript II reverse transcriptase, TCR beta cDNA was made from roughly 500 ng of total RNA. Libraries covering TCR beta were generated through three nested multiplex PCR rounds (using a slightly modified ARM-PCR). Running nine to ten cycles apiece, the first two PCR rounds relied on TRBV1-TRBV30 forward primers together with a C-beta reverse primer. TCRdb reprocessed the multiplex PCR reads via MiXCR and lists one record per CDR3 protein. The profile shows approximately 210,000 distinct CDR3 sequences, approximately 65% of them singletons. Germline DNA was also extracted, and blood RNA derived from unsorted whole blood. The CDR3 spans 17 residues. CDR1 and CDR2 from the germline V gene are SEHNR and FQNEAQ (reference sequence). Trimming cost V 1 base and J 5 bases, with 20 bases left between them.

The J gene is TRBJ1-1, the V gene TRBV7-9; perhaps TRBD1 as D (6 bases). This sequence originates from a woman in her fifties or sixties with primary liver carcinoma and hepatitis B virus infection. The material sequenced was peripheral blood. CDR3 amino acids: CASSLGGLVPRGTEAFF. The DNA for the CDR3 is TGTGCCAGCAGCTTAGGGGGGCTTGTGCCCCGAGGGACTGAAGCTTTCTTT.